Listed here is a single TCR beta chain. This record comes from a study of T cell responses to AZD1222 COVID-19 vaccine. The CDR3 length is 13 residues. Germline CDR1 reads SGHTS; CDR2 reads YDEGEE. Trimming took 2 bases from V and 3 from J, leaving 9 bases between them. Sequencing was performed with immunoSEQ multiplex PCR; in TCRdb, only in-frame clones are kept and a portion is missing. The profile covers some 110,000 clones, with roughly 90% appearing a single time and approximately 5.4% taken by the ten largest. The sequencing used peripheral blood, collected on day 0 of AZD1222 vaccination. The chain employs TRBV5-8 and TRBJ2-7; D call uncertain. The TCR originated in an adult in good health. The CDR3 coding sequence is TGTGCCAGCAGCTTAGATCGACTCTACGAGCAGTACTTC. This gives the protein CASSLDRLYEQYF.